This T cell receptor (beta chain) stems from a study of vaccination and CD4 T cells after COVID-19. Looking at the study overall: The study enrolled six male and four female convalescents, two of whom were Hispanic.

Regarding treatment: approximately 9-day PBMC culture with coronavirus spike peptide pools or control peptides (ViraFEST assay). ViraFEST enlarged antigen-specific T cell populations with peptide pools and afterwards sequenced TCRs. Half the medium was exchanged for fresh IL-2 medium on days 3 and 7. An Oncomine TCR Beta short-read assay was used to sequence the DNA from cultured CD4+ T cells. TCRdb reprocessed the PCR reads via MiXCR and lists one record per CDR3 protein. This sample has some 10,000 distinct CDR3 sequences; 40% to 55% occur once, and the top ten carry 29%. To note about this clonotype: What it binds is not known.

The V gene's germline CDR1 is SEHNR and CDR2 FQNEAQ (reference sequence). Trimming pared 2 bases from V and 3 bases from J, leaving 2 bases between. The CDR3 is 12 residues long. The receptor was isolated from a human donor who had recovered from COVID-19. The J gene is TRBJ1-3, the V gene TRBV7-9; D gene uncertain. Sequenced input: CD4+ T cells from blood, cultured in vitro. The CDR3 region is CASSLSGNTIYF. The CDR3, as DNA: TGTGCCAGCAGCTTAAGTGGAAACACCATATATTTT.